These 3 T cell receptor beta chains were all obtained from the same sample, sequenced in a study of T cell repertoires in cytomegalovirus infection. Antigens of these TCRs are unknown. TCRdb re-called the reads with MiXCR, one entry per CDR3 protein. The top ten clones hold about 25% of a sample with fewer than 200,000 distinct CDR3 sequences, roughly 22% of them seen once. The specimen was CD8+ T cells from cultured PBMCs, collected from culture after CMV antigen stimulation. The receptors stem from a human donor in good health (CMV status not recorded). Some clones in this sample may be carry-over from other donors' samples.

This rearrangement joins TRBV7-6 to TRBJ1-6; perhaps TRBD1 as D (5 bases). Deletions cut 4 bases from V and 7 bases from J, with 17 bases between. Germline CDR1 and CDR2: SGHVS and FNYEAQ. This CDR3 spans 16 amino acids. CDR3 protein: CASSSLAPQGNSPLHF. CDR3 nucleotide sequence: TGTGCCAGCAGCTCGTTGGCCCCCCAGGGAAATTCACCCCTCCACTTT.

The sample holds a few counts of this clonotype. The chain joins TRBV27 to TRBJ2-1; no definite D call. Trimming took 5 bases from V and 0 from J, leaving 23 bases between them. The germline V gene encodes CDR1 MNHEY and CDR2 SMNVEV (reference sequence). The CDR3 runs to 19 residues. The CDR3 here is CASSPKGPPGPSSYNEQFF. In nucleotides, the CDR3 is TGTGCCAGCAGTCCCAAGGGCCCTCCAGGCCCCTCCTCCTACAATGAGCAGTTCTTC.

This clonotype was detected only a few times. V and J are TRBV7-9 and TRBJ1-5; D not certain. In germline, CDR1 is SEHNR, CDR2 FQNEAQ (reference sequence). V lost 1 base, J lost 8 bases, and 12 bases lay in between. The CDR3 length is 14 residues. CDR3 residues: CASSLGPKVEPQHF. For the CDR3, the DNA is TGTGCCAGCAGCTTAGGACCGAAGGTCGAGCCCCAGCATTTT.